This entry concerns a single TCR beta chain. MiXCR was run by TCRdb on the RT-PCR reads, yielding one entry per CDR3 protein. The sample lists fewer than 800,000 distinct CDR3 sequences, 12% to 15% occurring once. The receptor was isolated from a female donor in good health, serving as a healthy control. The source material was memory CD4+ T cells from blood.

CDR3 sequence: CASSPQTSGIYNEQFF. The CDR3 DNA follows: TGTGCCAGCAGCCCTCAGACTAGCGGGATCTACAATGAGCAGTTCTTC. The chain joins TRBV9 to TRBJ2-1, with TRBD2 matching 11 bases. Germline V gene data show CDR1 as SGDLS and CDR2 as YYNGEE. This CDR3 comprises 16 residues. Trimming took 4 bases from V and 3 from J; bases not matched to a gene: 6.